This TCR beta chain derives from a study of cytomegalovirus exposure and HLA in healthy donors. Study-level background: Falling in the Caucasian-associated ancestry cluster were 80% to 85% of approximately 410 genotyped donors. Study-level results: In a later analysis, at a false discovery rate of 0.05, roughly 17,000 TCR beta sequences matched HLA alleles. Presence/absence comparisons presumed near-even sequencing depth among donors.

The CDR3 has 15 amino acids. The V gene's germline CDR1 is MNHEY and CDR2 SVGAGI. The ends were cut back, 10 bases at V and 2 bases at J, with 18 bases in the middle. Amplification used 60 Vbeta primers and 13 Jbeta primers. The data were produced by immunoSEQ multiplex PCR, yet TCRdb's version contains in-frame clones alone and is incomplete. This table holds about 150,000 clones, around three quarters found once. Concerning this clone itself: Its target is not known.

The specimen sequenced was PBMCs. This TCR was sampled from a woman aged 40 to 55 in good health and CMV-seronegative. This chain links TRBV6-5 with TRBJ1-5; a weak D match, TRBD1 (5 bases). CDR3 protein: CATSPGGDGNQPQHF. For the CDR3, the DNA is TGTGCCACTTCACCTGGGGGGGACGGCAATCAGCCCCAGCATTTT.